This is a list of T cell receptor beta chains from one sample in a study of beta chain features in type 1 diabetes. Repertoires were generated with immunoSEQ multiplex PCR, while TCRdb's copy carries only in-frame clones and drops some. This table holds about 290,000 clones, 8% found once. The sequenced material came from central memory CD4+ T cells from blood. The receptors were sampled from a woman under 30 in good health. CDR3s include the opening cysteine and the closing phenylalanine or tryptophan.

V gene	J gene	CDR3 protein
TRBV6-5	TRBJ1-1	CASSYDGNTEAFF
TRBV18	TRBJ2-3	CASSPDYLSTDTQYF
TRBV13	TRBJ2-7	CASSVWVGDSSYEQYF
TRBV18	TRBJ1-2	CASSPGTGGGSDYGYTF
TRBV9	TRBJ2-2	CASSARRGGAAGELFF
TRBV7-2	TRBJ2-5	CASSQSPTETQYF
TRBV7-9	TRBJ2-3	CASSLHRVPTEDTQYF
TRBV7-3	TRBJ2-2	CASSLSTGELFF
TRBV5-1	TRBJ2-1	CASSLGDILGEQFF
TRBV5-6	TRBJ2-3	CASRQRNRVIADTQYF
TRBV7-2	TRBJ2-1	CASSSSSGSPEQFF
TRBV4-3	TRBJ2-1	CASSQTQGLAYNEQFF
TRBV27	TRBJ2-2	CASSLGASGGRTGELFF
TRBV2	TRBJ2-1	CASTKREDPYNEQFF
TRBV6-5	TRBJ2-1	CASRGAERRDEQFF